This T cell receptor beta chain was captured by sequencing in a study of T cells in pancreatic ductal adenocarcinoma. General study findings and limits: Enrichment of CD45RO+ effector over naive T cells in tumors may bias clonality. Blood clonality (about 0.065) did not differ significantly from tumor (roughly 0.11). The resected cohort was biased toward the minority with early-stage disease.

Points on this clone: What it binds is not known.

Surgery without prior neoadjuvant therapy was the treatment of the selected pancreatic ductal adenocarcinoma patients. Germline-derived CDR1 and CDR2 are MNHEY and SVGAGI. The CDR3 consists of 12 residues. V gave up 6 bases and J gave up 2 bases, with 4 bases separating them. TCRdb's copy holds only in-frame clones and misses some; the assay was immunoSEQ multiplex PCR. The sample lists 7,500 to 10,000 clones; just under 90% were seen once. The source of this sequence is a human donor with pancreatic ductal adenocarcinoma. Material: PBMCs. The J gene is TRBJ2-2, the V gene TRBV6-5; D is ambiguous. CDR3 nucleotides: TGTGCCAGCAGAACAAACACCGGGGAGCTGTTTTTT. Amino acid sequence: CASRTNTGELFF.